The 4 T cell receptor beta chains listed next were all sequenced from one sample in a study of T cell changes during pregnancy in multiple sclerosis. Only in-frame clones appear in the TCRdb table, and some are missing; sequencing was by immunoSEQ multiplex PCR. Of about 36,000 clones listed, about 90% are singletons. The sample consisted of CD4+ T cells from peripheral blood mononuclear cells, taken after pregnancy. The origin of the receptors is a female donor with multiple sclerosis, enrolled in a pregnancy study.

The chain has TRBV19 and TRBJ2-1; D unresolved. V was clipped by 5 bases and J by 9 bases, with 11 bases between them. The germline V gene encodes CDR1 LNHDA and CDR2 SQIVND (reference sequence). The CDR3 length is 12 residues. This CDR3 is CASSPRRSEQFF. CDR3 DNA sequence: TGTGCCAGTAGTCCCCGCAGGTCTGAGCAGTTCTTC.

The chain couples TRBV7-2 to TRBJ2-2; weak D call: TRBD1 (6 bases). CDR1 is SGHTA and CDR2 is FQGNSA in the germline V gene. This CDR3 region has 15 residues. Trimming pared 4 bases from V and 4 bases from J, leaving 13 bases between. The CDR3 here is CASSSHREGTGELFF. The CDR3, as DNA: TGTGCCAGCAGCTCGCACAGGGAAGGCACCGGGGAGCTGTTTTTT.

The J gene is TRBJ2-3, the V gene TRBV7-3; perhaps TRBD2 as D (5 bases). Germline V gene sequence: CDR1 SGHTA, CDR2 FQGTGA. The CDR3 has 18 amino acids. V lost 5 bases, J lost 3 bases, and 24 bases lay in between. CDR3 bases: TGTGCCAGCAGCGCCCTGCCCCCTCGAGCGGTGATAACAGATACGCAGTATTTT. Residues: CASSALPPRAVITDTQYF.

J is TRBJ2-1 and V is TRBV2; D may be TRBD2 (6 bases). Trimming stripped 8 bases from V and 8 bases from J, with 16 bases between. CDR1 is SNHLY and CDR2 is FYNNEI in the germline V gene. This CDR3 has 13 residues. CDR3 nucleotides: TGTGCCAGCTGTCGGGACTGGGGAGATGAGCAGTTCTTC. This sequence encodes CASCRDWGDEQFF. The full variable domain, rest sourced from reference TRBV2 and TRBJ2-1, is EPEVTQTPSHQVTQMGQEVILRCVPISNHLYFYWYRQILGQKVEFLVSFYNNEISEKSEIFDDQFSVERPDGSNFTLKIRSTKLEDSAMYFCASCRDWGDEQFFGPGTRLTVL.